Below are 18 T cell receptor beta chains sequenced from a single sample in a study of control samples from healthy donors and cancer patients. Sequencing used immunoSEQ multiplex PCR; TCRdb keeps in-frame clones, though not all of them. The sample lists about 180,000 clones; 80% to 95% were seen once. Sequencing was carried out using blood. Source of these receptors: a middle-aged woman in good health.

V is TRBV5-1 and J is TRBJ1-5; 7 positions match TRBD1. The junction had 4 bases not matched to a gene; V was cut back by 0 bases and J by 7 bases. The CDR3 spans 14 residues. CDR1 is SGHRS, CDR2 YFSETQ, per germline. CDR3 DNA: TGCGCCAGCAGCTTGGGACAGGGTGCCCAGCCCCAGCATTTT. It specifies CASSLGQGAQPQHF.

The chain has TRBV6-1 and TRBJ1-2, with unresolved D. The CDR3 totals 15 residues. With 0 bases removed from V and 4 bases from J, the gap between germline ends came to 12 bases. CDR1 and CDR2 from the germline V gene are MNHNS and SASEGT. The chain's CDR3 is CASSEAFGDGYGYTF. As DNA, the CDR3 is TGTGCCAGCAGTGAAGCGTTCGGCGACGGCTATGGCTACACCTTC.

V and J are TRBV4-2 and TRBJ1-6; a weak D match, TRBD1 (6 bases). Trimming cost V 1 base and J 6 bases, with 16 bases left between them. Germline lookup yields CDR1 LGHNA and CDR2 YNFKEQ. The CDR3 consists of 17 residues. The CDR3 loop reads CASSQVPGGYGNSPLHF. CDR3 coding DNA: TGTGCCAGCAGCCAAGTCCCGGGGGGCTACGGTAATTCACCCCTCCACTTT.

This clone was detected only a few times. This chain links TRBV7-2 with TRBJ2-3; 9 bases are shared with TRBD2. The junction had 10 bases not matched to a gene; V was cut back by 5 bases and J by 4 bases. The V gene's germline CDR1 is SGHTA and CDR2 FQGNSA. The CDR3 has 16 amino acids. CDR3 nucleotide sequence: TGTGCCAGCAGCCCAGCGGCAGCGGGGGGCGCAGATACGCAGTATTTT. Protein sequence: CASSPAAAGGADTQYF.

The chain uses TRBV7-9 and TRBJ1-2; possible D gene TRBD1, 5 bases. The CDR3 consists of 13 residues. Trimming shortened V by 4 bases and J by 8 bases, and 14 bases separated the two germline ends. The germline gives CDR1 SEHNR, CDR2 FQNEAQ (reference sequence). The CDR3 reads CASSSPGIRGYTF. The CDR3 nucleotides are TGTGCCAGCAGCTCGCCAGGGATACGGGGCTACACCTTC.

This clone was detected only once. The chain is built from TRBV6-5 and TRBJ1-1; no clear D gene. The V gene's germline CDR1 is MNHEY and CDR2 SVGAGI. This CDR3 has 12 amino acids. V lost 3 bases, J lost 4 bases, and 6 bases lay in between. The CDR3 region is CASSYGSTEAFF. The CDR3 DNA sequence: TGTGCCAGCAGTTATGGTAGCACTGAAGCTTTCTTT.

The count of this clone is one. CDR3 bases: TGCACCAGCAGCCGATGGAAGGGCATACGGGGGGATCATTCACCCCTCCACTTT. Amino acid sequence: CTSSRWKGIRGDHSPLHF. This chain connects TRBV1 to TRBJ1-6. TRBV1 is listed as a pseudogene. The CDR3 contains 18 residues.

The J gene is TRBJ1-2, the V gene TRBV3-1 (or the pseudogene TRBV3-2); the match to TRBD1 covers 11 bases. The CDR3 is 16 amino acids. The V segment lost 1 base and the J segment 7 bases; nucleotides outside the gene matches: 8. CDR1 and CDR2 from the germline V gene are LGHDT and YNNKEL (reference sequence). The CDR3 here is CASSQGTGGARSGYTF. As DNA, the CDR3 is TGTGCCAGCAGCCAAGGGACAGGGGGCGCGAGAAGTGGCTACACCTTC.

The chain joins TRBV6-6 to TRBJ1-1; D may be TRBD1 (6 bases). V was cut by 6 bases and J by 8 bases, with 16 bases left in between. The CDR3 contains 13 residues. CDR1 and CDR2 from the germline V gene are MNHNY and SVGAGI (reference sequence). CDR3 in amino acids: CASRITWRGEAFF. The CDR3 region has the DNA TGTGCCAGCAGAATTACATGGAGGGGGGAAGCTTTCTTT.

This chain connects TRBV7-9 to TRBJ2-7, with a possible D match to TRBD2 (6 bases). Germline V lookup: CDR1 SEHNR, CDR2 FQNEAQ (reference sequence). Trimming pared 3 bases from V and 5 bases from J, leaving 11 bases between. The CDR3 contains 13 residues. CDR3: CASSFQGGDEQYF. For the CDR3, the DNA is TGTGCCAGCAGCTTCCAAGGAGGGGACGAGCAGTACTTC.

The CDR3 nucleotides are TGTGCCAGCAGTGAACTTAACAGGGGAGTCGACACTGAAGCTTTCTTT. Translated, it gives CASSELNRGVDTEAFF. The gene calls are TRBV6-1 and TRBJ1-1; 7 bases are shared with TRBD1. Germline V gene data show CDR1 as MNHNS and CDR2 as SASEGT. The CDR3 runs 16 residues. The V segment lost 2 bases and the J segment 3 bases; nucleotides outside the gene matches: 9.

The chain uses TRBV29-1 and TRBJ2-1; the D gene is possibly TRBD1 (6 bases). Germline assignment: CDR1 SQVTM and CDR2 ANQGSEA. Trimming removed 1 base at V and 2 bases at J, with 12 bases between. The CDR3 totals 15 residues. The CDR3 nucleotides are TGCAGCGTTGAAGCCACGTGGGGGCCCTACAATGAGCAGTTCTTC. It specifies CSVEATWGPYNEQFF.

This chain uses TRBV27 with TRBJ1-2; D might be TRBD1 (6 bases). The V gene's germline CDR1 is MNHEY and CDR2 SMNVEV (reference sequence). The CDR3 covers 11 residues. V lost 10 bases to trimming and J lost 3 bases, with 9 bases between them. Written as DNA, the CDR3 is TGTGCCACTAGGGGGGACTATGGCTACACCTTC. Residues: CATRGDYGYTF.

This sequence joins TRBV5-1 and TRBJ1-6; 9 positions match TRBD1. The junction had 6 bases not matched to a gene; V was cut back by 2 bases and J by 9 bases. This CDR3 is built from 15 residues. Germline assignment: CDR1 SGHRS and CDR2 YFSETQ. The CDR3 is CASSLGDRGVSPLHF. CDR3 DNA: TGCGCCAGCAGCTTAGGAGACAGGGGGGTTTCACCCCTCCACTTT. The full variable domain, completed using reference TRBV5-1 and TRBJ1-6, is KAGVTQTPRYLIKTRGQQVTLSCSPISGHRSVSWYQQTPGQGLQFLFEYFSETQRNKGNFPGRFSGRQFSNSRSEMNVSTLELGDSALYLCASSLGDRGVSPLHFGNGTRLTVT.

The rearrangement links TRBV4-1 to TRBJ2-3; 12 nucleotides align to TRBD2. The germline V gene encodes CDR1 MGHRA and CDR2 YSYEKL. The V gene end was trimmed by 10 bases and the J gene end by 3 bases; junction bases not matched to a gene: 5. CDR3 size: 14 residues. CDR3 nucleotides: TGCGCCATCTCACTAGCGGGGGGAACAGATACGCAGTATTTT. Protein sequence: CAISLAGGTDTQYF.

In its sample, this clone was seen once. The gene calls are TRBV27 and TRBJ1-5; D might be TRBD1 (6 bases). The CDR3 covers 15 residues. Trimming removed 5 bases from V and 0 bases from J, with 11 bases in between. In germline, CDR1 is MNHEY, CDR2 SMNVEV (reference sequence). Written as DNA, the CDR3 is TGTGCCAGCAGTCAGATACAGGGTAGCAATCAGCCCCAGCATTTT. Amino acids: CASSQIQGSNQPQHF.

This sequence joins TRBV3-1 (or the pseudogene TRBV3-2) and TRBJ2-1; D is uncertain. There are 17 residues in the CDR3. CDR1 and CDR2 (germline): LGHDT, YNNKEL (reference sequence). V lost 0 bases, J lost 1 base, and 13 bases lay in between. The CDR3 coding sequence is TGTGCCAGCAGCCAAGATTGGAGAGCATTATCCTACAATGAGCAGTTCTTC. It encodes CASSQDWRALSYNEQFF.

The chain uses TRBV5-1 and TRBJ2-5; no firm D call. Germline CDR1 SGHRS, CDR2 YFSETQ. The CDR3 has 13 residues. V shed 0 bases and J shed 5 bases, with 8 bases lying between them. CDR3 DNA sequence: TGCGCCAGCAGCTTGGGTATGGGGGAGACCCAGTACTTC. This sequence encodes CASSLGMGETQYF. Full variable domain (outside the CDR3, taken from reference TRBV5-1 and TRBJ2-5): KAGVTQTPRYLIKTRGQQVTLSCSPISGHRSVSWYQQTPGQGLQFLFEYFSETQRNKGNFPGRFSGRQFSNSRSEMNVSTLELGDSALYLCASSLGMGETQYFGPGTRLLVL.